This T cell receptor (beta chain) stems from a study of HIV-infected patients and healthy controls. In the study overall: CD4 counts in most of the 16 patients increased modestly yet significantly but stayed below normal.

Points from the study as a whole: Compared with untreated HIV+ repertoires, healthy controls showed roughly threefold more distinct CDR3s and higher Shannon diversity. MAIT alpha-chain CDR3s were frequent in healthy controls, depleted in HIV+. Unequal distinct sequence numbers between patients and controls complicated comparisons.

At least ten counts were recorded for this clonotype. Its antigen is unknown. Roughly three months, about 14 weeks, into antiretroviral therapy, follow-up blood was collected. Whole blood was used without fractionation, so all unsorted peripheral T cells were included. cDNA was made from 500 ng RNA using alpha and beta constant primers. Each of the alpha and beta chains got its own library through chain-specific third strand synthesis with indices. Each CDR3 protein gets one entry after TCRdb re-called the 5' RACE reads with MiXCR. The repertoire holds about 3,800 distinct CDR3 sequences, roughly 8.5% seen once, with roughly a sixth in the top ten. Germline CDR1 MNHEY, CDR2 SVGAGI. The CDR3 is 15 amino acids. Trimming left V 6 bases short and J 0 bases short, with 14 bases between.

The sequences come from blood, collected during antiretroviral therapy. The TCR sequence derives from an adult with HIV infection. The gene calls are TRBV6-5 and TRBJ1-1; D uncertain. The CDR3 spells CASSQEVDMNTEAFF. DNA for the CDR3: TGTGCCAGCAGCCAAGAGGTAGATATGAACACTGAAGCTTTCTTT.